What follows are 23 T cell receptor beta chains derived from one specimen sequenced in a study of PD-1 blockade in classical Hodgkin lymphoma. Produced via immunoSEQ multiplex PCR; TCRdb's table is partial and in-frame only. The table shows some 46,000 clones, with about 78% occurring only once. Each patient experienced a relapse that followed autologous stem cell transplantation, and brentuximab vedotin exposure varied. The starting material was peripheral blood mononuclear cells (PBMCs), obtained before the second cycle of nivolumab. The receptors stem from a human donor with classical Hodgkin lymphoma.

This clone came up once. V usage is TRBV6-1 and J usage is TRBJ2-7; D unclear. V was trimmed by 2 bases and J by 2 bases, leaving 10 bases between them. This CDR3 has 14 residues. Germline CDR1 and CDR2: MNHNS and SASEGT. The CDR3 nucleotides read TGTGCCAGCAGTGAAACGGCAGAAGCCTACGAGCAGTACTTC. It codes for CASSETAEAYEQYF.

This chain links TRBV27 with TRBJ1-5; D is possibly TRBD1 (6 bases). The CDR3 consists of 17 residues. The ends were cut back, 3 bases at V and 0 bases at J, with 15 bases in the middle. CDR1 and CDR2 from the germline V gene are MNHEY and SMNVEV (reference sequence). The CDR3 reads CASSFWGRGYSNQPQHF. CDR3 coding DNA: TGTGCCAGCAGTTTTTGGGGCAGGGGTTATAGCAATCAGCCCCAGCATTTT.

The genes are TRBV9 and TRBJ2-5, with 9 bases fitting TRBD1. The J call is uncertain, as TRBJ2-7 better fits the DNA end. The CDR3 has 17 amino acids. Germline assignment: CDR1 SGDLS and CDR2 YYNGEE. CDR3 sequence: CASSGGWTGAALYEQYF. In DNA, the CDR3 is TGTGCCAGCAGCGGGGGGTGGACAGGGGCCGCCCTCTACGAGCAGTACTTC.

This sequence joins TRBV7-2 and TRBJ1-4; TRBD1 matches 10 bases. The length of the CDR3 is 15 residues. The germline gives CDR1 SGHTA, CDR2 FQGNSA. V shed 5 bases, J shed 11 bases, and the junction held 11 bases outside the gene matches. The DNA of the CDR3 is TGTGCCAGCAGCCGCGGATGGACAGGGGGAGGGAAACTGTTTTTT. Its translation: CASSRGWTGGGKLFF.

The gene calls are TRBV2 and TRBJ2-5; 8 bases match TRBD2. The CDR3 consists of 14 residues. Unmatched junction bases numbered 4, after V lost 6 bases and J lost 1 base. From germline, CDR1 is SNHLY and CDR2 FYNNEI. CDR3 protein: CASRAGLGQETQYF. CDR3 nucleotide sequence: TGTGCCAGCAGGGCGGGACTAGGCCAAGAGACCCAGTACTTC.

Remarks on this clone: The junction differs from germline at one of its ends, possibly a read error. This specimen includes other DNA sequences encoding the same CDR3. The CDR3 sequence: CASSPGLAGGDTQYF. The DNA of the CDR3 is TGCGCTAGCAGCCCTGGACTAGCGGGAGGAGATACGCAGTATTTT. V usage is TRBV7-7 and J usage is TRBJ2-3; 14 bases fit TRBD2. The CDR3 has 15 amino acids. Germline CDR1 is SSHAT and CDR2 is FNYEAQ (reference sequence).

This chain links TRBV28 with TRBJ1-5; 7 bases match TRBD1. V lost 11 bases to trimming and J lost 2 bases; unmatched junction nucleotides: 3. The CDR3 is 12 amino acids. CDR1 MDHEN and CDR2 SYDVKM come from the germline V gene. The CDR3 nucleotides are TGTGCCGTCGACAGGGGCAATCAGCCCCAGCATTTT. Protein sequence: CAVDRGNQPQHF.

V gene TRBV9 combines with J gene TRBJ1-5, with a tentative D call TRBD1 (5 bases). With 3 bases removed from V and 0 bases from J, the gap between germline ends came to 28 bases. Germline CDR1 is SGDLS and CDR2 is YYNGEE. This CDR3 has 21 residues. The CDR3 is CASSDTPGLPTISYSNQPQHF. The CDR3, as DNA: TGTGCCAGCAGCGATACCCCGGGGCTTCCGACCATCTCCTATAGCAATCAGCCCCAGCATTTT.

This clone was found once. The V gene is TRBV4-1, the J gene TRBJ2-1; D remains unclear. CDR3 length equals 16 residues. CDR1 MGHRA and CDR2 YSYEKL come from the germline V gene. V lost 2 bases and J 1 base, leaving 12 bases between the germline ends. CDR3 protein: CASSQSPSGSYNEQFF. The CDR3 DNA is TGCGCCAGCAGCCAAAGTCCGTCCGGTTCCTACAATGAGCAGTTCTTC.

V usage is TRBV9 and J usage is TRBJ2-5; D is perhaps TRBD1 (6 bases). This CDR3 region has 17 residues. Germline-derived CDR1 and CDR2 are SGDLS and YYNGEE. V lost 3 bases and J 0 bases, leaving 18 bases between the germline ends. The CDR3 sequence is CASSGPTGQQYQETQYF. CDR3 sequence (DNA): TGTGCCAGCAGCGGACCTACTGGACAGCAGTACCAAGAGACCCAGTACTTC.

A single count supports this clone. Distinct nucleotide sequences in the sample also encode this CDR3. The CDR3 coding sequence is TGTGCCAGCAGCTTAAGTCAGCGCACTGAAGCTTTCTTT. Protein: CASSLSQRTEAFF. The V call is TRBV7-6, the J call TRBJ1-1; D is unresolved. CDR1 and CDR2 from the germline V gene are SGHVS and FNYEAQ. The V and J ends lost 2 bases and 4 bases respectively, with 8 bases between them. The CDR3 is 13 amino acids.

The gene calls are TRBV6-5 and TRBJ1-1; no reliable D call. V dropped 4 bases and J dropped 0 bases, with 6 bases sitting between them. The CDR3 is 13 amino acids. CDR1 is MNHEY and CDR2 is SVGAGI in the germline V gene. CDR3 sequence (DNA): TGTGCCAGCAGTTTATCGGTGAACACTGAAGCTTTCTTT. Protein: CASSLSVNTEAFF.

The rearrangement uses TRBV27 and TRBJ1-2, with D maybe TRBD1 (5 bases). This CDR3 is 14 amino acids long. With 0 bases removed from V and 6 bases from J, the gap between germline ends came to 11 bases. Germline V gene lookup returns CDR1 MNHEY and CDR2 SMNVEV (reference sequence). The CDR3 sequence is CASSLSAGVNGYTF. DNA of the CDR3: TGTGCCAGCAGTTTATCGGCGGGGGTTAATGGCTACACCTTC.

This chain links TRBV29-1 with TRBJ2-2, with D tentatively TRBD2 (6 bases). CDR1 is SQVTM and CDR2 is ANQGSEA in the germline V gene. This CDR3 spans 12 amino acids. Between the trimmed V and J ends, which lost 6 bases and 7 bases, there was a span of 12 bases. The CDR3 region is CSVTSTVGELFF. The CDR3 DNA sequence: TGCAGCGTGACTAGTACTGTCGGGGAGCTGTTTTTT.

CDR3 residues: CASSVGTGIDYEQYF. DNA of the CDR3: TGTGCCAGCAGCGTAGGAACTGGGATCGACTACGAGCAGTACTTC. The V and J genes are TRBV9 and TRBJ2-7; D is undetermined. The length of the CDR3 is 15 residues. V lost 0 bases and J 3 bases, leaving 13 bases between the germline ends. CDR1 is SGDLS and CDR2 is YYNGEE in the germline V gene.

The V call is TRBV9, the J call TRBJ2-7; 12 bases are shared with TRBD2. Unmatched junction bases numbered 4, after V lost 0 bases and J lost 6 bases. Germline CDR1 is SGDLS and CDR2 is YYNGEE. The length of the CDR3 is 15 residues. CDR3 in amino acids: CASSVESSGRAEQYF. CDR3 nucleotides: TGTGCCAGCAGCGTAGAATCTAGCGGGAGGGCCGAGCAGTACTTC.

J is TRBJ1-1 and V is TRBV6-6; D gene ambiguous. This CDR3 has 13 residues. Germline lookup yields CDR1 MNHNY and CDR2 SVGAGI (reference sequence). The V gene lost 10 bases and the J gene lost 2 bases, with 14 bases spanning the gap. In nucleotides, the CDR3 is TGTGCCATCAGGATCCTGGTAAACACTGAAGCTTTCTTT. Protein product: CAIRILVNTEAFF.

The V and J genes are TRBV7-9 and TRBJ1-1; a possible D gene is TRBD1 (5 bases). Germline V gene data show CDR1 as SEHNR and CDR2 as FQNEAQ (reference sequence). V was trimmed by 8 bases and J by 8 bases, leaving 12 bases between them. The CDR3 has 11 residues. CDR3 sequence (DNA): TGTGCCAGCGAGGGGAGGCCGGAAGCTTTCTTT. As protein: CASEGRPEAFF. The full variable domain, in which reference TRBV7-9 and TRBJ1-1 provide the parts outside the CDR3, is DTGVSQNPRHKITKRGQNVTFRCDPISEHNRLYWYRQTLGQGPEFLTYFQNEAQLEKSRLLSDRFSAERPKGSFSTLEIQRTEQGDSAMYLCASEGRPEAFFGQGTRLTVV.

The chain has TRBV6-5 and TRBJ1-6; maybe TRBD1 (5 bases). Germline V CDR1 and CDR2: MNHEY, SVGAGI. V was clipped by 5 bases and J by 14 bases, with 13 bases between them. This CDR3 region has 12 residues. CDR3 nucleotides: TGTGCCAGCAGTCAGACCGCGGGGGCCCTCCACTTT. Protein: CASSQTAGALHF.

This clone was recorded only once. The J gene is TRBJ2-3, the V gene TRBV6-5; tentatively, D is TRBD2 (6 bases). With 0 bases removed from V and 6 bases from J, the gap between germline ends came to 16 bases. The V gene's germline CDR1 is MNHEY and CDR2 SVGAGI. This CDR3 has 16 amino acids. CDR3 bases: TGTGCCAGCAGTTACTCGATAGGTCTAGCGAGTGATACGCAGTATTTT. Translating it yields CASSYSIGLASDTQYF.

Concerning this clone: This sequence may be a read error, since a much larger clone differs from it by one base. The same CDR3 is also encoded by other DNA sequences in this sample. V and J are TRBV4-2 and TRBJ2-2, with 9 bases lining up with TRBD1. CDR1 and CDR2 from the germline V gene are LGHNA and YNFKEQ. Trimming took 5 bases from V and 3 from J; bases not matched to a gene: 10. The CDR3 sequence is 17 residues long. CDR3 nucleotide sequence: TGTGCCAGCAGCGCAACAGGGGGCGCAAGGGACACCGGGGAGCTGTTTTTT. Translating it yields CASSATGGARDTGELFF.

The chain combines TRBV9 with TRBJ1-1, with unresolved D. Germline CDR1 and CDR2: SGDLS and YYNGEE. The CDR3 extends over 15 amino acids. Between the trimmed V and J ends, which lost 0 bases and 1 base, there was a span of 10 bases. As DNA, the CDR3 is TGTGCCAGCAGCGTAGACGGCAGATCGAACACTGAAGCTTTCTTT. Translation gives CASSVDGRSNTEAFF.

This chain links TRBV28 with TRBJ2-1; 10 bases align to TRBD1. CDR1 is MDHEN, CDR2 SYDVKM, per germline. The CDR3 is 14 residues long. The trim removed 3 bases at V and 4 bases at J, leaving 0 bases unmatched. As DNA, the CDR3 is TGTGCCAGCAGTTTGGACAGGGGGTACAATGAGCAGTTCTTC. Translating it yields CASSLDRGYNEQFF.